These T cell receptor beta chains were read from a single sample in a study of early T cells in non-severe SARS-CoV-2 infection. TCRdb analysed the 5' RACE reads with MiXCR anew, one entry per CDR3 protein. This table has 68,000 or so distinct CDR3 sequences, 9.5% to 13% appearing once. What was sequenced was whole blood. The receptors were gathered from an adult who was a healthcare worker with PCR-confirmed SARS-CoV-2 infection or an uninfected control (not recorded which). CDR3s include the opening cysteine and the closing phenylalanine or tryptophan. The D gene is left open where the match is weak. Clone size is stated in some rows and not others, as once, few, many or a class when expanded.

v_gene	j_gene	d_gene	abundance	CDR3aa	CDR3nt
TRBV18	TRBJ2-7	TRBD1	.	CASSPGTGGLAEQYF	TGTGCCAGCTCACCAGGGACAGGGGGTTTAGCCGAGCAGTACTTC
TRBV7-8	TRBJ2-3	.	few	CASSETADTQYF	TGTGCCAGCAGCGAAACGGCTGATACGCAGTATTTT
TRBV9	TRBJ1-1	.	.	CASTLGRDTEAFF	TGTGCCAGCACCCTGGGCAGGGACACTGAAGCTTTCTTT
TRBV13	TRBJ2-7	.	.	CASSLGPPLPSRSYEQYF	TGTGCCAGCAGCTTAGGCCCCCCCCTCCCGAGTCGCTCCTACGAGCAGTACTTC
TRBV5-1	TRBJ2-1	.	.	CASSLGGLSYNEQFF	TGCGCCAGCAGCTTGGGCGGTCTTTCCTACAATGAGCAGTTCTTC
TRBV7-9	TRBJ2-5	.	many	CASSPRQETQYF	TGTGCCAGCAGCCCACGACAAGAGACCCAGTACTTC
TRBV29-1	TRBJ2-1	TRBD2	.	CSVDQRDQQFF	TGCAGCGTTGATCAGCGGGATCAGCAGTTCTTC
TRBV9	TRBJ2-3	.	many	CASSRGEGTDTQYF	TGTGCCAGCAGCAGAGGGGAAGGCACAGATACGCAGTATTTT
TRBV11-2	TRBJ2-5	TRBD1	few	CASSLLVGQETQYF	TGTGCCAGCAGCTTATTGGTGGGACAGGAGACCCAGTACTTC
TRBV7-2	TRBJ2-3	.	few	CASTHPGVFFDTQYF	TGTGCCAGCACTCATCCAGGGGTCTTCTTTGATACGCAGTATTTT
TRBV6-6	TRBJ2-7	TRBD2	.	CASSSNPGLSSQYF	TGTGCCAGCAGTTCAAACCCGGGACTATCAAGTCAGTACTTC
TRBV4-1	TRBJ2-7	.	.	CASSQFWHYEQYF	TGCGCCAGCAGCCAATTCTGGCACTACGAGCAGTACTTC
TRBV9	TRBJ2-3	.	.	CASRAVTDTQYF	TGTGCCAGCAGGGCGGTCACAGATACGCAGTATTTT
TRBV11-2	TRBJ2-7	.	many	CASSLGGTPSYEQYF	TGTGCCAGCAGCTTAGGGGGGACCCCCTCCTACGAGCAGTACTTC
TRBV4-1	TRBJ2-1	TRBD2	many	CASSLKRDSYNEQFF	TGCGCCAGCAGCCTTAAGCGGGACTCCTACAATGAGCAGTTCTTC
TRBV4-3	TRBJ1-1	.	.	CASSQESTGRGAFF	TGCGCCAGCAGCCAAGAATCTACGGGACGTGGGGCTTTCTTT
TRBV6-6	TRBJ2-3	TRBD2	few	CASTGTREMQYF	TGTGCCAGCACCGGGACTAGGGAGATGCAGTATTTT
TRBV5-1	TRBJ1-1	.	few	CASSFKQGNTEAFF	TGCGCCAGCAGCTTTAAACAGGGGAACACTGAAGCTTTCTTT
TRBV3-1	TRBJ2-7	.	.	CASSQDSTEYTYEQYF	TGTGCCAGCAGCCAAGATAGTACAGAATATACCTACGAGCAGTACTTC
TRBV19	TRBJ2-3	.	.	CASSIGPVTDTQYF	TGTGCCAGTAGTATAGGCCCCGTCACAGATACGCAGTATTTT
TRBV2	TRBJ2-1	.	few	CASGRWGSEFF	TGTGCCAGCGGTCGTTGGGGGTCCGAGTTCTTC
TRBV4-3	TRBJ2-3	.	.	CASSPRTPFTDTQYF	TGCGCCAGCAGCCCACGGACTCCGTTCACAGATACGCAGTATTTT
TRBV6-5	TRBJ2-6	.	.	CASQDTSGANVLTF	TGTGCCAGCCAAGACACCTCTGGGGCCAACGTCCTGACTTTC
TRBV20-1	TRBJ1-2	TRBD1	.	CSAPRQGADHGYTF	TGCAGTGCTCCCCGACAGGGGGCTGATCATGGCTACACCTTC
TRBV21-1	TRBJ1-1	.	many	CASSKEEVEGVNTEAFF	TGTGCCAGCAGCAAAGAAGAGGTGGAAGGAGTGAACACTGAAGCTTTCTTT
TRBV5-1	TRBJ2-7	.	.	CASSLLGPQVDEQYF	TGCGCCAGCAGCTTGCTGGGCCCCCAGGTCGACGAGCAGTACTTC
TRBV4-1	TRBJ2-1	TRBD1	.	CASSQERGQGYNEQFF	TGCGCCAGCAGCCAAGAAAGGGGACAGGGTTACAATGAGCAGTTCTTC
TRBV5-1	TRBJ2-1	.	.	CASSLGGQSYNEQFF	TGCGCCAGCAGCTTGGGCGGCCAGTCCTACAATGAGCAGTTCTTC
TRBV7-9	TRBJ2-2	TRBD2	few	CASSQESGRNTGELFF	TGTGCCAGCAGCCAGGAGAGCGGGAGGAACACCGGGGAGCTGTTTTTT
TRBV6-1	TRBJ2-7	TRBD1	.	CASSEEPGGVDEQYF	TGTGCCAGCAGTGAAGAACCAGGGGGCGTGGACGAGCAGTACTTC
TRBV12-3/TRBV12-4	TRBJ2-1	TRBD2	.	CASSGSSYNEQFF	TGTGCCAGTAGCGGGAGCTCCTACAATGAGCAGTTCTTC
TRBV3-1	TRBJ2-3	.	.	CASSRLPLSTDTQYF	TGTGCCAGCAGCCGCCTCCCGTTGTCCACAGATACGCAGTATTTT
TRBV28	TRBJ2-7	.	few	CASTGTGEQYF	TGTGCCAGCACAGGGACGGGGGAGCAGTACTTC
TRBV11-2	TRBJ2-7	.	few	CASSPGSEQYF	TGTGCCAGCAGCCCAGGGAGCGAGCAGTACTTC
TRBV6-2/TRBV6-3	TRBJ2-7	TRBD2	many	CASKVAGAYEQYF	TGTGCCAGCAAGGTAGCGGGGGCCTACGAGCAGTACTTC
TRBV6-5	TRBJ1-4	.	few	CASSSRDVGEKLFF	TGTGCCAGCAGTTCCCGGGATGTCGGTGAAAAACTGTTTTTT
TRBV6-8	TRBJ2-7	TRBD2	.	CASPAGSSYEQYF	TGTGCCAGCCCAGCGGGAAGCTCCTACGAGCAGTACTTC
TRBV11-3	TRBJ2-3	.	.	CASSLRATDTQYF	TGTGCCAGCAGCCTGAGGGCCACAGATACGCAGTATTTT
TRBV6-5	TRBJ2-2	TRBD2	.	CASSYSSGGIGSGELFF	TGTGCCAGCAGTTACTCGAGCGGGGGTATCGGATCCGGGGAGCTGTTTTTT
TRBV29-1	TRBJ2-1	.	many	CSVVRNRDYNEQFF	TGCAGCGTTGTTCGCAACAGGGATTACAATGAGCAGTTCTTC